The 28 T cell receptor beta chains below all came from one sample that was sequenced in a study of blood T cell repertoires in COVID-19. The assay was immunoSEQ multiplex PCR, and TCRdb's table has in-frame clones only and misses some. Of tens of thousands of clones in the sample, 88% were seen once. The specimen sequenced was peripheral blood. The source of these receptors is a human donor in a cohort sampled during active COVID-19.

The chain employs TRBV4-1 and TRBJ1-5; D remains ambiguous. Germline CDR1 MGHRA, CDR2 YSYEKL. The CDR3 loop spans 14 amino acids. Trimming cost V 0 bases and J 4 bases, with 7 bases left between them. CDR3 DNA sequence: TGCGCCAGCAGCCAAGATGCGGAAAATCAGCCCCAGCATTTT. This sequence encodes CASSQDAENQPQHF.

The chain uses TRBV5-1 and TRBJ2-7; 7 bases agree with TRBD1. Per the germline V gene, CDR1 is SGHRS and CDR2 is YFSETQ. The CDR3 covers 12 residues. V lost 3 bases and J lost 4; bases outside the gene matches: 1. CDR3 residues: CASSSGQYEQYF. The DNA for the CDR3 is TGCGCCAGCAGCTCGGGACAGTACGAGCAGTACTTC.

CDR3 nucleotides: TGCGCCAGCAGCCAAGATCGAGCGGGAGGGGGCTACGAGCAGTACTTC. The encoded protein is CASSQDRAGGGYEQYF. The V call is TRBV4-1, the J call TRBJ2-7; 10 nucleotides agree with TRBD2. The CDR3 length is 16 residues. V trimming: 0 bases; J trimming: 3 bases; junction bases outside the gene matches: 5. In germline, CDR1 is MGHRA, CDR2 YSYEKL.

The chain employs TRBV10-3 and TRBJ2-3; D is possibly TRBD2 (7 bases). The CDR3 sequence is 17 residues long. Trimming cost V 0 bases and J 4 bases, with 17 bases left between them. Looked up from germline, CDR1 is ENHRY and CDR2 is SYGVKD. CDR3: CAISESRGGGQSDTQYF. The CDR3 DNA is TGTGCCATCAGTGAGTCGAGAGGGGGGGGGCAGTCAGATACGCAGTATTTT.

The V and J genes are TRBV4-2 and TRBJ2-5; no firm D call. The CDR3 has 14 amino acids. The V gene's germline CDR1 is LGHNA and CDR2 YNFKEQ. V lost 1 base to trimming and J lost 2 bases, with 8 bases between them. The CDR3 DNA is TGTGCCAGCAGCCAAGTAAATGAGCAAGAGACCCAGTACTTC. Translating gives CASSQVNEQETQYF.

The chain's CDR3 is CASKLDQGARGYTF. The CDR3 DNA is TGTGCCAGCAAACTGGATCAGGGGGCGAGGGGCTACACCTTC. The chain uses TRBV7-2 and TRBJ1-2; 8 positions agree with TRBD1. Germline CDR1 and CDR2: SGHTA and FQGNSA. This CDR3 has 14 amino acids. Losses at the gene ends were 7 bases for V and 8 bases for J; bases not matched to a gene: 12. The full variable domain, rest sourced from reference TRBV7-2 and TRBJ1-2, is GAGVSQSPSNKVTEKGKDVELRCDPISGHTALYWYRQSLGQGLEFLIYFQGNSAPDKSGLPSDRFSAERTGGSVSTLTIQRTQQEDSAVYLCASKLDQGARGYTFGSGTRLTVV.

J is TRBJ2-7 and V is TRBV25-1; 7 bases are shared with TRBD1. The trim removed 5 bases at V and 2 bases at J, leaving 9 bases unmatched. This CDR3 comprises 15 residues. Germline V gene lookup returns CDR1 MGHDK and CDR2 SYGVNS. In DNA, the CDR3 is TGTGCCAGCAGTTCTAACAGGGGTGAAGCCTACGAGCAGTACTTC. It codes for CASSSNRGEAYEQYF.

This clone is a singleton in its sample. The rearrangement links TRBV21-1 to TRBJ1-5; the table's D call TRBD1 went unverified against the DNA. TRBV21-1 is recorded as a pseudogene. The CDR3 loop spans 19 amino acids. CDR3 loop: CASINRDRGYFDGNQPQHF. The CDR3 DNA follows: TGTGCCAGCATCAACCGGGACAGGGGTTATTTTGATGGCAATCAGCCCCAGCATTTT.

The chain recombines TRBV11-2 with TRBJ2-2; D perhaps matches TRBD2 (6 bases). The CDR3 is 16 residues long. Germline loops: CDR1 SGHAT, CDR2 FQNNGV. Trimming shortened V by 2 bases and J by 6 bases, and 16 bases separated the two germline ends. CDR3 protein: CASSLTSGERPGELFF. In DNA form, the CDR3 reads TGTGCCAGCAGCTTAACGTCGGGGGAGAGGCCCGGGGAGCTGTTTTTT. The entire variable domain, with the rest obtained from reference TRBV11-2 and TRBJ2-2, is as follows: EAGVAQSPRYKIIEKRQSVAFWCNPISGHATLYWYQQILGQGPKLLIQFQNNGVVDDSQLPKDRFSAERLKGVDSTLKIQPAKLEDSAVYLCASSLTSGERPGELFFGEGSRLTVL.

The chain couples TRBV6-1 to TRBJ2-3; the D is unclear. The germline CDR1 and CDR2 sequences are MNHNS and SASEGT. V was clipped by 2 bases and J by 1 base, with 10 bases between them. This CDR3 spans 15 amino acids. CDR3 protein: CASSEWQTRTDTQYF. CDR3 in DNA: TGTGCCAGCAGTGAATGGCAGACTCGCACAGATACGCAGTATTTT.

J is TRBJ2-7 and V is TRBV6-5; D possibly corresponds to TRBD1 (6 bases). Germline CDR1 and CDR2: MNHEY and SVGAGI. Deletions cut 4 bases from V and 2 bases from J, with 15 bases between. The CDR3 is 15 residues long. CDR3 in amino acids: CASSSLDSRTYEQYF. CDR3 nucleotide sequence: TGTGCCAGCAGTTCGTTGGACAGTAGGACCTACGAGCAGTACTTC.

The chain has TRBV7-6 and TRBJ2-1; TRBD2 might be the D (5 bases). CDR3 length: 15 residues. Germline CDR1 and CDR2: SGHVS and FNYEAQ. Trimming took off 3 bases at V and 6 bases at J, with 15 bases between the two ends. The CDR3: CASSFRVSGVNEQFF. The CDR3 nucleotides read TGTGCCAGCAGCTTTAGGGTCTCCGGGGTCAATGAGCAGTTCTTC.

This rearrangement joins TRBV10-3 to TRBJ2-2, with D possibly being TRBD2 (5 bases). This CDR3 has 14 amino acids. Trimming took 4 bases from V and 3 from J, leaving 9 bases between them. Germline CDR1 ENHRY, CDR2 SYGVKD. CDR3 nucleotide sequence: TGTGCCATCAGTGTAGCGAGGGACACCGGGGAGCTGTTTTTT. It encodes CAISVARDTGELFF.

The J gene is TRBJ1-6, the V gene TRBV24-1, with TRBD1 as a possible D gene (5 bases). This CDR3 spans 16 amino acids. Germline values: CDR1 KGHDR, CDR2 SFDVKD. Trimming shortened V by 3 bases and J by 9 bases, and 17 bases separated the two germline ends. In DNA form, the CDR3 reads TGTGCCACCAGTGATATGGGGGGGAAGCCGATTTCACCCCTCCACTTT. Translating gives CATSDMGGKPISPLHF.

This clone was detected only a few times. The CDR3: CASSQGDGTGDYEQYF. CDR3 bases: TGCGCCAGCAGCCAAGGGGACGGGACAGGGGACTACGAGCAGTACTTC. The rearrangement links TRBV4-1 to TRBJ2-7; the match to TRBD1 covers 10 bases. With V trimmed by 1 base and J by 3 bases, 6 bases remained unmatched. The length of the CDR3 is 16 residues. The germline gives CDR1 MGHRA, CDR2 YSYEKL.

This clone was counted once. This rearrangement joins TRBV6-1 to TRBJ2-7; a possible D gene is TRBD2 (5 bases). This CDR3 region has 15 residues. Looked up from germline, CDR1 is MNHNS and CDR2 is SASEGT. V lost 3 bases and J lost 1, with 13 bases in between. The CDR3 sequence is CASSDLQRLSYEQYF. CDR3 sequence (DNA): TGTGCCAGCAGTGATCTCCAGCGGTTATCCTACGAGCAGTACTTC.

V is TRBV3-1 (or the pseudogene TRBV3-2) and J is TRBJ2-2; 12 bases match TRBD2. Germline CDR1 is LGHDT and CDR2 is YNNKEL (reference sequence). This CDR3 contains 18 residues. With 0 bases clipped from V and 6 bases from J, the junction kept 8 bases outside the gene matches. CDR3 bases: TGTGCCAGCAGCCAAGAACCGGGACTAGCGGGTTTTGCCGGGGAGCTGTTTTTT. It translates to CASSQEPGLAGFAGELFF.

The CDR3 DNA reads TGTGCCAGCAGCCGCGACAGGATTAATCAGCCCCAGCATTTT. Protein product: CASSRDRINQPQHF. The rearrangement uses TRBV7-9 and TRBJ1-5, with D possibly TRBD1 on 6 matching bases. Looked up from germline, CDR1 is SEHNR and CDR2 is FQNEAQ (reference sequence). Trimming took 5 bases from V and 4 from J, leaving 12 bases between them. This CDR3 spans 14 amino acids.

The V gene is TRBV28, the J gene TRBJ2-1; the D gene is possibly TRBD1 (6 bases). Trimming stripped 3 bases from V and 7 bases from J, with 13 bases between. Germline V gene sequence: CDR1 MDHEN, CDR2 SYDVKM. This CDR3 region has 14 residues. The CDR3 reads CASSFTGLVNEQFF. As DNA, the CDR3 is TGTGCCAGCAGTTTCACAGGGCTCGTTAATGAGCAGTTCTTC.

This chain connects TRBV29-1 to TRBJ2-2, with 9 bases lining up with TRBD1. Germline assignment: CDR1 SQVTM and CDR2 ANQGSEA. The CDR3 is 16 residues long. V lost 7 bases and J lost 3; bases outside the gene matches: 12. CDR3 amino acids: CSARTGDSLYTGELFF. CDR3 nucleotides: TGCAGCGCGAGGACAGGGGATTCCCTTTACACCGGGGAGCTGTTTTTT.

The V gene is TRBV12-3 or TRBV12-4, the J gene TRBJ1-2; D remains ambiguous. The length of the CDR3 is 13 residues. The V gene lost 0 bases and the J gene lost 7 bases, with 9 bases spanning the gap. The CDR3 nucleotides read TGTGCCAGCAGTTTAGCCGGGGTCATTGGCTACACCTTC. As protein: CASSLAGVIGYTF.

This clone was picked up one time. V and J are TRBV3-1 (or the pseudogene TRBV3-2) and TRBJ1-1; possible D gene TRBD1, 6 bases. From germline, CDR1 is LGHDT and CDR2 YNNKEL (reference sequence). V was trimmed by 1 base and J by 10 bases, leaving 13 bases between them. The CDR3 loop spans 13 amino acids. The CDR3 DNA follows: TGTGCCAGCAGCCAAGTCAGGGGAGAAGGAGCTTTCTTT. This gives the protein CASSQVRGEGAFF.

The CDR3 nucleotides are TGTGCCAGCAGCTCGCGGACTAGCGAAAACGAGCAGTACTTC. Translated, it gives CASSSRTSENEQYF. The V call is TRBV5-4, the J call TRBJ2-7; TRBD2 matches 9 bases. The CDR3 is 14 amino acids. V was clipped by 3 bases and J by 5 bases; unmatched bases: 6. Looked up from germline, CDR1 is SGHNT and CDR2 is YYREEE (reference sequence).

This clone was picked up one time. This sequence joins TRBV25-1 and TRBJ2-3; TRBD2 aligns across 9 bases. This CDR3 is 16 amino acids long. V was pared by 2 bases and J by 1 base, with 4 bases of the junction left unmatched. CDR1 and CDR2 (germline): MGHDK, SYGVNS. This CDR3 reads CASSEMRGGRTDTQYF. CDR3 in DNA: TGTGCCAGCAGTGAAATGCGGGGGGGACGCACAGATACGCAGTATTTT.

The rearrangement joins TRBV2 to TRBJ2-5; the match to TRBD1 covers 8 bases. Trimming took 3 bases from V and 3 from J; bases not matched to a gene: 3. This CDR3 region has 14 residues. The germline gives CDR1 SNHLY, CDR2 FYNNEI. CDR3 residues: CASSEDRAKETQYF. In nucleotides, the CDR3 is TGTGCCAGCAGTGAGGACAGGGCGAAAGAGACCCAGTACTTC.

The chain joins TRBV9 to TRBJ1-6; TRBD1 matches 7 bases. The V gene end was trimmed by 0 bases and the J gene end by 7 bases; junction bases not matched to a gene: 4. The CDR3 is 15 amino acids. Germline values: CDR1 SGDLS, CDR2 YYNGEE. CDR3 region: CASSVAGQENSPLHF. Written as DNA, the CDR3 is TGTGCCAGCAGCGTAGCAGGACAGGAGAATTCACCCCTCCACTTT.

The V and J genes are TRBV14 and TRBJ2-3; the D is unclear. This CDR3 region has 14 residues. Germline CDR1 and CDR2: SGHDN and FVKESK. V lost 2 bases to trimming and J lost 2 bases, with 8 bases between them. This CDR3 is CASSQPRLTDTQYF. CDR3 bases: TGTGCCAGCAGCCAACCTCGACTCACAGATACGCAGTATTTT.

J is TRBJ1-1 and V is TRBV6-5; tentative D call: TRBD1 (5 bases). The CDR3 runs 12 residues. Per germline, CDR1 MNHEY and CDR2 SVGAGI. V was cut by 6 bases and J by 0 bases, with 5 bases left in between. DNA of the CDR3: TGTGCCAGCAGGACAGTGAACACTGAAGCTTTCTTT. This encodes CASRTVNTEAFF.